This entry concerns a single T cell receptor beta chain. The antigen remains undetermined. This entry belongs to a study of vaccination and CD4 T cells after COVID-19. Looking at the study overall: The study drew post-COVID samples a median approximately 100 days after diagnosis (range 35 to 161).

The Oncomine TCR Beta short-read assay was applied to DNA of cultured CD4+ T cells. Someone extracted genomic DNA from cultured CD4+ T cells. TCRdb reprocessed the PCR reads with MiXCR, giving one entry per CDR3 protein. The repertoire holds 9,000 to 15,000 distinct CDR3 sequences, with 47% as singletons. The treatment here: 10-day PBMC culture with coronavirus spike peptide pools or control peptides (ViraFEST assay). Unmatched junction bases numbered 10, after V lost 2 bases and J lost 8 bases. CDR1 and CDR2 (germline): LGHDT, YNNKEL (reference sequence). This CDR3 has 16 amino acids. Input material: CD4+ T cells from blood, cultured in vitro. The chain has TRBV3-1 and TRBJ2-2; the match to TRBD1 covers 8 bases. The clonotype originates from a human donor who had recovered from COVID-19. CDR3 DNA: TGTGCCAGCAGCCAAACGGACAGGGCCCCACGGGGGGAGCTGTTTTTT. Its protein product is CASSQTDRAPRGELFF.